This T cell receptor (beta chain) was retrieved from a study of response to subunit inactivated influenza vaccine. Per the germline V gene, CDR1 is SGHKS and CDR2 is YYEKEE (reference sequence). Trimming pared 1 base from V and 0 bases from J, leaving 11 bases between. This CDR3 spans 16 amino acids. TCRdb redid the calling of the RT-PCR reads with MiXCR, one entry per CDR3 protein. This table holds more than 550,000 distinct CDR3 sequences, approximately 10% found once. At least ten counts were recorded for this clonotype. The sample also formed part of further work on T cells expressing NK-cell markers. Per that paper: It was by 5'RACE template switching with UMIs that TCR beta cDNA was made. The eight sequenced donors comprised seven who were HCMV-seropositive and one who was seronegative. Researchers report these clonotypes also headed the CD3+CD56-NKG2C+ fraction in a few donors.

The V and J genes are TRBV5-5 and TRBJ1-5, with D possibly matching TRBD1 (5 bases). The sequence came from a man aged 45-60 years who received an inactivated influenza vaccine. Source: PBMCs from blood, taken on the day of vaccination. CDR3 in DNA: TGTGCCAGCAGCTTGCTCGGGGGTGATAGCAATCAGCCCCAGCATTTT. This translates into CASSLLGGDSNQPQHF. Full variable domain (outside the CDR3, taken from reference TRBV5-5 and TRBJ1-5): DAGVTQSPTHLIKTRGQQVTLRCSPISGHKSVSWYQQVLGQGPQFIFQYYEKEERGRGNFPDRFSARQFPNYSSELNVNALLLGDSALYLCASSLLGGDSNQPQHFGDGTRLSIL.